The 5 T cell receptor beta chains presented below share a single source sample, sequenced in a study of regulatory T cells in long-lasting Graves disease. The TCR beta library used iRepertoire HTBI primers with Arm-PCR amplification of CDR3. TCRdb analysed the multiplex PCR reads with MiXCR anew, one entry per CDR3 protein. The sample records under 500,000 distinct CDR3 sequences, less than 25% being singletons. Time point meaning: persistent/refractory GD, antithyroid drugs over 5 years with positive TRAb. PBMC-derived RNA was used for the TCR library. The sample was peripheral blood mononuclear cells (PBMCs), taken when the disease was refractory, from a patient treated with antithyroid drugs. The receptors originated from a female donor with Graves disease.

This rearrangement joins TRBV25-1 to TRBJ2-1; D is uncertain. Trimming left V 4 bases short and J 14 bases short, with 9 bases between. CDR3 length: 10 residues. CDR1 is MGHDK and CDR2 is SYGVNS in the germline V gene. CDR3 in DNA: TGTGCCAGCAGTGCCGGGCGCGAGTTCTTC. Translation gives CASSAGREFF.

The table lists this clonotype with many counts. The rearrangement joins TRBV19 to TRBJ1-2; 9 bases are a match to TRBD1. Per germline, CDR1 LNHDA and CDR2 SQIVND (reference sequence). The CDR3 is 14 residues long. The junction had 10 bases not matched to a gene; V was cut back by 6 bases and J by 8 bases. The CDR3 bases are TGTGCCAGTAGAGCCGGGACAGGGTTTGAAGGCTACACCTTC. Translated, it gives CASRAGTGFEGYTF.

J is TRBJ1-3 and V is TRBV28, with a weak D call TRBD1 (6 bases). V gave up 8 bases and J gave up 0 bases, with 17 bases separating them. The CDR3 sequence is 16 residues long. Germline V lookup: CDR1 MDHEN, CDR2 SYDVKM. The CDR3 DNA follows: TGTGCCAGCCTACCGCGAGGGGGGATCTCTGGAAACACCATATATTTT. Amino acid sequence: CASLPRGGISGNTIYF.

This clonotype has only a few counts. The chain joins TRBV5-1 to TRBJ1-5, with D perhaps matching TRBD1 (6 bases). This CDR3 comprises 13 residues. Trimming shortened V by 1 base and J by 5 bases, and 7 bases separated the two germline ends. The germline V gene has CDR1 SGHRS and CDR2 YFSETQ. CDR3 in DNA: TGCGCCAGCAGCTTGAACAGGGATCAGCCCCAGCATTTT. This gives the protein CASSLNRDQPQHF.

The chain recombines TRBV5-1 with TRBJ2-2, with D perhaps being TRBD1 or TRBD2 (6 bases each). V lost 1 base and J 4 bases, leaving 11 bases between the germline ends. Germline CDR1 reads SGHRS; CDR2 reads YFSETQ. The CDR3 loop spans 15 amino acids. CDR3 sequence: CASSLNGGPTGELFF. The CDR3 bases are TGCGCCAGCAGCTTGAACGGGGGCCCCACCGGGGAGCTGTTTTTT.